This TCR beta chain was recovered during a study of cytomegalovirus exposure and HLA in healthy donors. Regarding this clone: Its cognate antigen is unknown.

Whole-study findings and limits: The Asian-associated ancestry cluster reportedly had fewer N-insertions than the approximately 700-donor mean in a later analysis. Presence/absence analyses assumed roughly uniform sequencing depth across donors.

This CDR3 is 14 amino acids long. Per germline, CDR1 SGHAT and CDR2 FQNNGV. Trimming cost V 5 bases and J 7 bases, with 17 bases left between them. PCR amplification relied on 60 Vbeta primers (plus 13 Jbeta primers). The assay was immunoSEQ multiplex PCR, and TCRdb's table has in-frame clones only and misses some. The repertoire holds some 190,000 clones, 82% seen once, with approximately 1.4% in the top ten. The sequence was obtained from a man aged 35-49 years in good health and CMV-seronegative. The source material was PBMCs. This chain connects TRBV11-2 to TRBJ2-5; D perhaps matches TRBD2 (5 bases). The CDR3 region is CASSREAAGVTQYF. CDR3 sequence (DNA): TGTGCCAGCAGCCGAGAGGCGGCCGGGGTGACCCAGTACTTC.